The 13 T cell receptor beta chains below come from one sample, sequenced in a study of blood T cell repertoires in COVID-19 (dated by TCRdb to 2019 to 2021). Libraries were constructed by the immunoSEQ multiplex PCR assay. TCRdb took this table from immuneACCESS and kept in-frame rearrangements with V and J called. Such tables lack part of the clones; where checked against another copy, unresolved V genes explain under half of the gap, and the rest is unexplained. In this sample the table shows roughly 110,000 clones, roughly 84% of which occur a single time. The top ten clones comprise approximately 1.5% of the sample. The sequenced sample was peripheral blood. These receptors all come from a man aged 35 to 55 with acute or convalescent COVID-19.

V gene TRBV11-2 combines with J gene TRBJ1-5; TRBD1 might be the D (5 bases). CDR3 size: 13 residues. Germline-derived CDR1 and CDR2 are SGHAT and FQNNGV. With 5 bases removed from V and 9 bases from J, the gap between germline ends came to 14 bases. CDR3: CASSELGDLPQHF. The CDR3 DNA reads TGTGCCAGCAGCGAACTGGGGGACTTGCCCCAGCATTTT.

This clone occurred a few times. This chain joins TRBV7-3 and TRBJ2-1, with 7 bases matching TRBD2. The CDR3 is 15 residues long. The junction had 8 bases not matched to a gene; V was cut back by 5 bases and J by 4 bases. Germline-derived CDR1 and CDR2 are SGHTA and FQGTGA. The CDR3 loop is CASSRTAGAYNEQFF. The CDR3 DNA follows: TGTGCCAGCAGCCGAACGGCGGGAGCGTACAATGAGCAGTTCTTC.

The rearrangement uses TRBV12-3 or TRBV12-4 and TRBJ2-1; maybe TRBD2 (6 bases). V was cut by 2 bases and J by 9 bases, with 8 bases left in between. The CDR3 is 12 amino acids. The chain's CDR3 is CASSLRGGEQFF. CDR3 bases: TGTGCCAGCAGTTTAAGGGGAGGTGAGCAGTTCTTC.

This clone is a singleton in its sample. The chain couples TRBV5-6 to TRBJ2-1, with TRBD2 as a possible D gene (5 bases). The CDR3 loop spans 15 amino acids. The V gene lost 2 bases and the J gene lost 1 base, with 10 bases spanning the gap. CDR1 is SGHDT and CDR2 is YYEEEE in the germline V gene. The CDR3 DNA reads as TGTGCCAGCAGCTTCGTAGGACTTTCCTACAATGAGCAGTTCTTC. Encoded protein: CASSFVGLSYNEQFF.

In this sample, this clone turned up a few times. The chain has TRBV18 and TRBJ1-2, with D unresolved. Germline V gene sequence: CDR1 KGHSH, CDR2 LQKENI. Trimming stripped 4 bases from V and 0 bases from J, with 24 bases between. There are 19 residues in the CDR3. The CDR3 coding sequence is TGTGCCAGCTCACTTCGGACCGGGATTTCCGATCGATCTAACTATGGCTACACCTTC. Amino acid sequence: CASSLRTGISDRSNYGYTF.

Here the CDR3 DNA reads TGTGCCAGCTCACCACCGAGGGGGTTGGAAAACACCATATATTTT. It encodes CASSPPRGLENTIYF. This chain links TRBV18 with TRBJ1-3, with TRBD1 as a possible D gene (6 bases). V lost 0 bases and J 6 bases, leaving 12 bases between the germline ends. Germline V CDR1 and CDR2: KGHSH, LQKENI. The CDR3 spans 15 residues.

This chain uses TRBV6-5 with TRBJ2-7, with 7 bases identical to TRBD1. V lost 6 bases to trimming and J lost 2 bases; unmatched junction nucleotides: 7. Per the germline V gene, CDR1 is MNHEY and CDR2 is SVGAGI. The CDR3 extends over 14 amino acids. The CDR3 DNA reads as TGTGCCAGCAGCAGCCAAGGACAGGCCTACGAGCAGTACTTC. Protein product: CASSSQGQAYEQYF.

V usage is TRBV4-3 and J usage is TRBJ2-1; D is undetermined. The germline CDR1 and CDR2 sequences are LGHNA and YSLEER. This CDR3 spans 14 amino acids. V was clipped by 0 bases and J by 7 bases, with 10 bases between them. CDR3 nucleotides: TGCGCCAGCAGCCAAGATTGGCAAACGAATGAGCAGTTCTTC. As protein: CASSQDWQTNEQFF.

V is TRBV5-4 and J is TRBJ2-7; D perhaps matches TRBD2 (6 bases). The V and J ends lost 5 bases and 3 bases respectively, with 21 bases between them. The CDR3 is made up of 16 amino acids. Per germline, CDR1 SGHNT and CDR2 YYREEE (reference sequence). In DNA form, the CDR3 reads TGTGCCAGCAGTCGCTGGGGTGGGGGGAGTTTCTACGAGCAGTACTTC. Translation: CASSRWGGGSFYEQYF.

V gene TRBV7-6 combines with J gene TRBJ2-7; 7 bases fit TRBD2. Germline trimming cut 5 bases from V and 7 bases from J; bases unmatched to any gene: 11. CDR1 is SGHVS, CDR2 FNYEAQ, per germline. CDR3 size: 14 residues. The CDR3 region has the DNA TGTGCCAGCAGCAACAGCGGGAACTTCAGGGAGCAGTACTTC. The encoded protein is CASSNSGNFREQYF.

The chain couples TRBV18 to TRBJ1-1; no clear D. Trimming shortened V by 4 bases and J by 0 bases, and 15 bases separated the two germline ends. The CDR3 covers 16 residues. Per the germline V gene, CDR1 is KGHSH and CDR2 is LQKENI. CDR3 in amino acids: CASSHTSGYMNTEAFF. CDR3 bases: TGTGCCAGCTCACATACAAGCGGCTACATGAACACTGAAGCTTTCTTT.

This rearrangement joins TRBV18 to TRBJ1-4; 8 positions match TRBD1. CDR1 and CDR2 from the germline V gene are KGHSH and LQKENI. Trimming at V came to 5 bases and at J to 0 bases, leaving 8 bases not matched to a gene. The CDR3 is 17 amino acids. In DNA, the CDR3 is TGTGCCAGCTCATGGACAGGGACGGCTGCAACTAATGAAAAACTGTTTTTT. Protein product: CASSWTGTAATNEKLFF.

The genes are TRBV18 and TRBJ1-4; D is ambiguous. This CDR3 spans 14 amino acids. Trimming shortened V by 2 bases and J by 8 bases, and 12 bases separated the two germline ends. Germline V gene lookup returns CDR1 KGHSH and CDR2 LQKENI. The CDR3 protein is CASSPRRAEEKLFF. DNA of the CDR3: TGTGCCAGCTCACCAAGGAGGGCGGAGGAAAAACTGTTTTTT.